This entry is about one T cell receptor (beta chain). Per the original methods: The assay estimated nucleated cells by amplifying reference gene primers. Method: immunoSEQ multiplex PCR; TCRdb's copy keeps in-frame clones and lacks some. The DNA was the basis for D and trimming; V, J and clone size are from that table. The sample lists roughly 250,000 clones; roughly 79% were seen once. This record comes from a study of blood T cell repertoires in COVID-19. Looking at the study overall: Samples representing acute and convalescent COVID-19 were sourced from the United States, Italy and Spain. Sources were T cells, B-cell-depleted T cells, or PBMCs; the material itself was cDNA or gDNA.

The TCR comes from a woman in her sixties or seventies with active or convalescent COVID-19. The sample was peripheral blood.

CDR3 sequence: CASSSPGQTRVNYGYTF. CDR3 in DNA: TGTGCCAGCAGTTCACCGGGTCAAACTAGGGTCAACTATGGCTACACCTTC. The rearrangement uses TRBV3-1 (or the pseudogene TRBV3-2) and TRBJ1-2; D unclear. This CDR3 comprises 17 residues. The V gene lost 6 bases and the J gene lost 2 bases, with 22 bases spanning the gap. Germline V gene sequence: CDR1 LGHDT, CDR2 YNNKEL (reference sequence).